What follows describes a single TCR beta chain. Its antigen is not identified. The data are from a study of CD8+ T cells in alopecia areata. In each case, RNA was isolated and then reverse transcribed into cDNA as the sequencing template. This table comes from immunoSEQ multiplex PCR, and its TCRdb copy is limited to in-frame clones, with some not included. This table has under 250,000 clones, about three fifths appearing once. The CDR3 covers 14 residues. Per germline, CDR1 MNHEY and CDR2 SVGAGI. Losses at the gene ends were 6 bases for V and 6 bases for J; bases not matched to a gene: 6. Findings and caveats of the study: Alopecia totalis/universalis scalp especially showed more expanded CD8+ clones than normal scalp.

The sequencing used CD4+ T cells sorted from blood, collected at week 0. The source is a human donor with alopecia areata. The rearrangement links TRBV6-5 to TRBJ2-7; 12 bases are a match to TRBD1. CDR3 sequence (DNA): TGTGCCAGCAGACCCCGGGACAGGGGGCTCGAGCAGTACTTC. Translation gives CASRPRDRGLEQYF.